This T cell receptor (beta chain) was sequenced for a study of post-analysis software for immune sequencing data. Study conclusions and caveats: A few TRBV segments occurring more often in patients than controls included TRBV5-6, TRBV5-1 and TRBV20-1.

Germline CDR1 is SGHAT and CDR2 is FQNNGV. The V gene lost 5 bases and the J gene lost 0 bases, with 21 bases spanning the gap. This CDR3 comprises 18 residues. Tagging with unique molecular identifiers was a feature of the TCR beta cDNA libraries. Using its own MiXCR run on the PCR reads, TCRdb lists one record per CDR3 protein. The table records about 170,000 distinct CDR3 sequences, about 32% of them present only once. This clonotype has ten or more counts. Antigen unknown. This sequence joins TRBV11-2 and TRBJ2-3, with D tentatively TRBD1 (5 bases). Sequenced: blood. The TCR was taken from a girl under 18 with multiple sclerosis. CDR3 region: CASSPWTRVASSTDTQYF. Here the CDR3 DNA reads TGTGCCAGCAGCCCCTGGACAAGGGTAGCTTCTAGCACAGATACGCAGTATTTT.